A single sample gave rise to the 26 T cell receptor beta chains below, sequenced in a study of T cell repertoires in cytomegalovirus infection. TCRdb ran MiXCR on the reads and lists one entry per CDR3 protein. The data show around 740,000 distinct CDR3 sequences, 35% to 45% seen once. The sample consisted of PBMCs. These receptors came from a human donor in good health (CMV status not recorded). Some clones in this sample may be carry-over from other donors' samples.

As for this clonotype: A read error may account for a junction end that differs from germline. The J gene is TRBJ2-6, the V gene TRBV7-2, with D possibly TRBD2 on 5 matching bases. Germline V gene lookup returns CDR1 SGHTA and CDR2 FQGNSA. The CDR3 extends over 17 amino acids. DNA of the CDR3: TGTGCCAACAGCTTAAGGGAGTCCCTCTCTGGGGCCAACGTCCTGACTTTC. Protein sequence: CANSLRESLSGANVLTF.

This clonotype has a count of ten or more. The gene calls are TRBV7-2 and TRBJ1-1, with D possibly matching TRBD1 (5 bases). From germline, CDR1 is SGHTA and CDR2 FQGNSA. V lost 2 bases, J lost 3 bases, and 7 bases lay in between. CDR3 length: 13 residues. DNA of the CDR3: TGTGCCAGCAGCTTACGCAGGGACACTGAAGCTTTCTTT. Translating it yields CASSLRRDTEAFF.

The rearrangement links TRBV11-2 to TRBJ2-3, with D maybe TRBD1 (6 bases). Trimming pared 5 bases from V and 4 bases from J, leaving 19 bases between. The CDR3 contains 16 residues. CDR1 is SGHAT, CDR2 FQNNGV, per germline. CDR3 nucleotides: TGTGCCAGCAGCGCAACCGGTACAGGGACCCCAGATACGCAGTATTTT. Its translation: CASSATGTGTPDTQYF.

The V and J genes are TRBV19 and TRBJ1-2; D remains ambiguous. Looked up from germline, CDR1 is LNHDA and CDR2 is SQIVND (reference sequence). The CDR3 has 18 residues. The V end lost 4 bases, the J end lost 6 bases, and 27 bases lay between the germline ends. The CDR3, as DNA: TGTGCCAGTAGTACCGTCCGGGCGAGGGCTGAGGTGAGAAATGGCTACACCTTC. Translating gives CASSTVRARAEVRNGYTF.

This clonotype was picked up a small number of times. The rearrangement joins TRBV11-2 to TRBJ2-1; 12 bases fit TRBD2. CDR3 length: 16 amino acids. With V trimmed by 2 bases and J by 5 bases, 4 bases remained unmatched. CDR1 is SGHAT, CDR2 FQNNGV, per germline. The CDR3 DNA follows: TGTGCCAGCAGCTTACCCGGACTAGCGGGGAACAATGAGCAGTTCTTC. Translated, it gives CASSLPGLAGNNEQFF.

This clonotype was seen ten or more times. The chain carries TRBV7-9 and TRBJ2-7, with 7 nucleotides matching TRBD2. In germline, CDR1 is SEHNR, CDR2 FQNEAQ (reference sequence). The CDR3 spans 15 residues. V was pared by 4 bases and J by 0 bases, with 6 bases of the junction left unmatched. CDR3: CASSSSGSYSYEQYF. In nucleotides, the CDR3 is TGTGCCAGCAGCTCTAGCGGTAGTTACTCCTACGAGCAGTACTTC.

The V gene is TRBV25-1, the J gene TRBJ2-5; 8 bases line up with TRBD1. This CDR3 has 16 residues. V was pared by 1 base and J by 1 base, with 5 bases of the junction left unmatched. CDR1 is MGHDK, CDR2 SYGVNS, per germline. The CDR3 sequence: CASSESGTGFQETQYF. The DNA of the CDR3 is TGTGCCAGCAGTGAATCCGGGACAGGCTTCCAAGAGACCCAGTACTTC.

In this sample, this clonotype turned up a few times. The chain uses TRBV7-2 and TRBJ2-1; no clear D gene. V lost 3 bases to trimming and J lost 7 bases, with 7 bases between them. From germline, CDR1 is SGHTA and CDR2 FQGNSA. This CDR3 is 12 amino acids long. The CDR3 sequence: CASSLGINEQFF. The CDR3 nucleotides are TGTGCCAGCAGCTTGGGGATAAATGAGCAGTTCTTC.

The chain joins TRBV7-6 to TRBJ1-6; D may be TRBD1 (6 bases). Germline assignment: CDR1 SGHVS and CDR2 FNYEAQ. V shed 4 bases and J shed 9 bases, with 16 bases lying between them. The CDR3 covers 15 residues. The CDR3 nucleotides are TGTGCCAGCAGCTCTGAGGGGGGTTTGATTTCACCCCTCCACTTT. It yields the protein CASSSEGGLISPLHF.

This chain uses TRBV12-3 or TRBV12-4 with TRBJ2-7, with D perhaps matching TRBD1 (5 bases). The CDR3 runs 13 residues. The V end lost 10 bases, the J end lost 4 bases, and 17 bases lay between the germline ends. In DNA form, the CDR3 reads TGTGCCATTTCGAAAGATGGGGCATACGAGCAGTACTTC. Its protein product is CAISKDGAYEQYF.

The chain uses TRBV28 and TRBJ1-6; possibly TRBD1 for D (5 bases). This CDR3 has 15 amino acids. Per the germline V gene, CDR1 is MDHEN and CDR2 is SYDVKM. Trimming shortened V by 5 bases and J by 10 bases, and 18 bases separated the two germline ends. The CDR3 sequence is CASSRGGTMGSPLHF. CDR3 in DNA: TGTGCCAGCAGTCGGGGTGGGACGATGGGATCACCCCTCCACTTT.

V usage is TRBV5-4 and J usage is TRBJ2-1; no reliable D call. This CDR3 region has 15 residues. The ends were cut back, 2 bases at V and 4 bases at J, with 13 bases in the middle. The germline gives CDR1 SGHNT, CDR2 YYREEE (reference sequence). The CDR3 region is CASSFGWGSYNEQFF. CDR3 nucleotides: TGTGCCAGCAGCTTTGGGTGGGGTTCATACAATGAGCAGTTCTTC.

V usage is TRBV18 and J usage is TRBJ1-6; D is unresolved. V lost 6 bases and J lost 0, with 9 bases in between. Germline V gene sequence: CDR1 KGHSH, CDR2 LQKENI. The CDR3 sequence is 15 residues long. The CDR3 here is CASSGLSSYNSPLHF. The CDR3 DNA reads TGTGCCAGCTCGGGATTAAGCTCCTATAATTCACCCCTCCACTTT.

J is TRBJ1-2 and V is TRBV7-9; D might be TRBD1 (6 bases). This CDR3 region has 15 residues. V was pared by 1 base and J by 4 bases, with 13 bases between. Germline values: CDR1 SEHNR, CDR2 FQNEAQ (reference sequence). CDR3 region: CASSLGGAHSYGYTF. The CDR3 coding sequence is TGTGCCAGCAGCTTAGGGGGGGCGCATAGCTATGGCTACACCTTC.

V gene TRBV9 combines with J gene TRBJ2-4, with D unclear. The length of the CDR3 is 13 residues. Germline lookup yields CDR1 SGDLS and CDR2 YYNGEE. V gave up 0 bases and J gave up 5 bases, with 6 bases separating them. The DNA of the CDR3 is TGTGCCAGCAGCGTAGGGAGTCAAAACATTCAGTACTTC. Translating gives CASSVGSQNIQYF. Looking up the rest from reference TRBV9 and TRBJ2-4 gives the full variable domain: DSGVTQTPKHLITATGQRVTLRCSPRSGDLSVYWYQQSLDQGLQFLIQYYNGEERAKGNILERFSAQQFPDLHSELNLSSLELGDSALYFCASSVGSQNIQYFGAGTRLSVL.

The CDR3 loop reads CSGLKGNEQFF. The CDR3 bases are TGCAGCGGGCTAAAGGGCAATGAGCAGTTCTTC. This sequence joins TRBV29-1 and TRBJ2-1; D uncertain. The CDR3 is made up of 11 amino acids. V dropped 7 bases and J dropped 6 bases, with 10 bases sitting between them. The germline V gene has CDR1 SQVTM and CDR2 ANQGSEA.

This clonotype turned up a few times. The V and J genes are TRBV11-2 and TRBJ1-1; tentatively, D is TRBD1 (6 bases). V lost 1 base, J lost 0 bases, and 12 bases lay in between. CDR1 and CDR2 from the germline V gene are SGHAT and FQNNGV. There are 16 residues in the CDR3. As DNA, the CDR3 is TGTGCCAGCAGCTTAGTGTCAGGGGCTATGAACACTGAAGCTTTCTTT. This codes for CASSLVSGAMNTEAFF.

A few counts support this clonotype. The chain joins TRBV7-6 to TRBJ1-2; possible D gene TRBD1, 6 bases. The CDR3 is 17 amino acids. CDR1 and CDR2 from the germline V gene are SGHVS and FNYEAQ. Trimming took off 6 bases at V and 3 bases at J, with 23 bases between the two ends. CDR3 protein: CASSFPRDNQNDYGYTF. As DNA, the CDR3 is TGTGCCAGCAGTTTTCCCCGGGACAATCAGAATGACTATGGCTACACCTTC.

This sequence joins TRBV4-2 and TRBJ2-5; 11 bases map to TRBD2. The CDR3 is 18 residues long. V shed 0 bases and J 4 bases; nucleotides not matched to a gene: 10. Germline lookup yields CDR1 LGHNA and CDR2 YNFKEQ. CDR3 DNA: TGTGCCAGCAGCCAAGACGGCGGGACTAGCGGAACCCTAGAGACCCAGTACTTC. Amino acids: CASSQDGGTSGTLETQYF.

The chain employs TRBV12-3 or TRBV12-4 and TRBJ2-3; D is possibly TRBD1 or TRBD2 (5 bases each). V lost 1 base, J lost 9 bases, and 14 bases lay in between. The CDR3 sequence is 14 residues long. The DNA of the CDR3 is TGTGCCAGCAGTTTAGTTGGGACCCTGGGGACGCAGTATTTT. The encoded protein is CASSLVGTLGTQYF.

The chain combines TRBV20-1 with TRBJ2-5, with 10 bases matching TRBD2. V lost 5 bases and J lost 5; bases outside the gene matches: 14. This CDR3 is 16 amino acids long. Germline assignment: CDR1 DFQATT and CDR2 SNEGSKA (reference sequence). The CDR3 spells CSAPAASGGRGETQYF. CDR3 nucleotide sequence: TGCAGTGCTCCGGCGGCTAGCGGGGGCCGTGGGGAGACCCAGTACTTC.

The gene calls are TRBV6-2 or TRBV6-3 and TRBJ2-7, with 9 bases matching TRBD1. Trimming removed 4 bases from V and 2 bases from J; junction bases left unmatched: 6. Looked up from germline, CDR1 is MNHEY and CDR2 is SVGEGT. The CDR3 runs to 15 residues. CDR3: CASSFRTGETYEQYF. The CDR3 DNA reads TGTGCCAGCAGTTTTAGGACAGGGGAGACCTACGAGCAGTACTTC.

This clonotype appeared a single time. V is TRBV9 and J is TRBJ1-4, with a weak D call TRBD1 (5 bases). Germline lookup yields CDR1 SGDLS and CDR2 YYNGEE. The germline V and J ends were trimmed by 4 bases and 2 bases, with 12 bases remaining between them. This CDR3 is built from 15 residues. The CDR3 region is CASSLTTDTNEKLFF. The CDR3 DNA follows: TGTGCCAGCAGCCTAACGACAGATACTAATGAAAAACTGTTTTTT.

This clonotype was counted at least ten times. At one boundary the junction diverges from the germline segment, which might be a read error. The chain joins TRBV7-7 to TRBJ2-2; possible D gene TRBD1, 6 bases. This CDR3 has 14 amino acids. The germline V gene encodes CDR1 SSHAT and CDR2 FNYEAQ (reference sequence). The CDR3 loop reads CASRSDRNTGELFF. CDR3 coding DNA: TGTGCTAGCAGATCGGACAGGAACACCGGGGAGCTGTTTTTT.

This clonotype was observed a single time. The chain is built from TRBV18 and TRBJ1-5, with D possibly matching TRBD1 (6 bases). In germline, CDR1 is KGHSH, CDR2 LQKENI. The CDR3 has 13 residues. V was trimmed by 3 bases and J by 6 bases, leaving 9 bases between them. CDR3 in amino acids: CASSPEQGQPQHF. DNA of the CDR3: TGTGCCAGCTCACCTGAACAGGGTCAGCCCCAGCATTTT.

This clonotype was recorded a few times. The V gene is TRBV14, the J gene TRBJ1-3; no clear D gene. The germline V gene has CDR1 SGHDN and CDR2 FVKESK. Trimming left V 3 bases short and J 0 bases short, with 12 bases between. The CDR3 is made up of 16 amino acids. CDR3: CASSHLLLSSGNTIYF. The CDR3, as DNA: TGTGCCAGCAGCCACCTACTCCTTAGCTCTGGAAACACCATATATTTT. Combining the CDR3 with reference TRBV14 and TRBJ1-3 gives the whole variable domain EAGVTQFPSHSVIEKGQTVTLRCDPISGHDNLYWYRRVMGKEIKFLLHFVKESKQDESGMPNNRFLAERTGGTYSTLKVQPAELEDSGVYFCASSHLLLSSGNTIYFGEGSWLTVV.